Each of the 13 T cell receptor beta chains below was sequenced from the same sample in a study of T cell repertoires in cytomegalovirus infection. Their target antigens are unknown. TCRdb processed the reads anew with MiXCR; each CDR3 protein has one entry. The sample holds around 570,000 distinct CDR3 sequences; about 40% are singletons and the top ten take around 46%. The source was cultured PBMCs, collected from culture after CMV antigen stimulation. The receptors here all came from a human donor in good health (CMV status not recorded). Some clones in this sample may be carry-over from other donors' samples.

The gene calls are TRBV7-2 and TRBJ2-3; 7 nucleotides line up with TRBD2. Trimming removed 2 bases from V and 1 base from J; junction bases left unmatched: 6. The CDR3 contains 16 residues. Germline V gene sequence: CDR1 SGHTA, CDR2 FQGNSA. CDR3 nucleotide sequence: TGTGCCAGCAGCTTATCTTTCGCGGGAGGCACAGATACGCAGTATTTT. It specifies CASSLSFAGGTDTQYF.

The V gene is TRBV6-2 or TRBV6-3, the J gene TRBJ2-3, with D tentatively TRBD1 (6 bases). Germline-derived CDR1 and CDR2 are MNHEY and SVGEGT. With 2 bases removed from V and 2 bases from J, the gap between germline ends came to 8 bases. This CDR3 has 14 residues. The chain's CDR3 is CASSYGQNTDTQYF. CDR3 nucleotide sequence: TGTGCCAGCAGTTACGGACAGAACACAGATACGCAGTATTTT.

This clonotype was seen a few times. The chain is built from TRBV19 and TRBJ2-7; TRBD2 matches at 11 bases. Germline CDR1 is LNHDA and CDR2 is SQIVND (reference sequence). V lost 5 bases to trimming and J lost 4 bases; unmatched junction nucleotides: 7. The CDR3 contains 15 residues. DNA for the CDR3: TGTGCCAGTAGTCCCCGACTAGCGGGATTTTACGAGCAGTACTTC. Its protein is CASSPRLAGFYEQYF.

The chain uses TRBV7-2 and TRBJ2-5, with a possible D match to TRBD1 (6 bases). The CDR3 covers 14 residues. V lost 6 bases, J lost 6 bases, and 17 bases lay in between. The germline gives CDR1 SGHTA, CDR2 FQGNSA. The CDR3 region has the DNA TGTGCCAGCAGTCCTACAGGGATGTTTCAGACCCAGTACTTC. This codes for CASSPTGMFQTQYF.

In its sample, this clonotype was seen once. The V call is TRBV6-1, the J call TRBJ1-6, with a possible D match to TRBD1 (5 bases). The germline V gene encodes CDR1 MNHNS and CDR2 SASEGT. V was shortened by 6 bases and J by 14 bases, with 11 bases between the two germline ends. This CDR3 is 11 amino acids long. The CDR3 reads CASRDGGALHF. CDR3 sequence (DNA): TGTGCCAGCAGAGACGGGGGAGCCCTCCACTTT.

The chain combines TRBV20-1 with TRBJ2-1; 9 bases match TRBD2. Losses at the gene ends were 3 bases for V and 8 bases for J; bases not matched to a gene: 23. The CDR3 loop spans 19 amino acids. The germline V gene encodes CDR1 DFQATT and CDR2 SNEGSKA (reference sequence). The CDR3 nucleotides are TGCAGTGCTAGGCCCCGCGGTTATGGACGCGGGAGGGCCACCGATGAGCAGTTCTTC. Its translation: CSARPRGYGRGRATDEQFF.

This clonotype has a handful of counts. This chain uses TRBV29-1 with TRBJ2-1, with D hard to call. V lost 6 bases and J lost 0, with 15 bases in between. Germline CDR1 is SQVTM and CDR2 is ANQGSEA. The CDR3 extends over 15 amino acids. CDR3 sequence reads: CSVAIVASSYNEQFF. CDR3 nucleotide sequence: TGCAGCGTGGCCATAGTGGCAAGCTCCTACAATGAGCAGTTCTTC.

The CDR3 region is CASSTAGGSSGKLFF. In nucleotides, the CDR3 is TGTGCCAGCAGCACTGCGGGGGGATCCTCGGGGAAACTGTTTTTT. This rearrangement joins TRBV7-6 to TRBJ1-4; D is possibly TRBD1 (5 bases). Germline CDR1 and CDR2: SGHVS and FNYEAQ. The CDR3 consists of 15 residues. V shed 5 bases and J shed 11 bases, with 21 bases lying between them.

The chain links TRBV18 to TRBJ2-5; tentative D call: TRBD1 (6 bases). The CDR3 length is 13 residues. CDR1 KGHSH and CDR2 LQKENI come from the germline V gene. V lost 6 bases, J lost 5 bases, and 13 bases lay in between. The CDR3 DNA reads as TGTGCCAGCTCTACACAGGGATGGGAGACCCAGTACTTC. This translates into CASSTQGWETQYF.

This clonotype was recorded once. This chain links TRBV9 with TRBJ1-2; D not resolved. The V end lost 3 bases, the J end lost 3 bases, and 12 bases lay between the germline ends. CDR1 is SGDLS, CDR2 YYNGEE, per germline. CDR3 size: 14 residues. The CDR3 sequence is CASSGLTGDYGYTF. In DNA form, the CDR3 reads TGTGCCAGCAGCGGACTGACGGGTGACTATGGCTACACCTTC.

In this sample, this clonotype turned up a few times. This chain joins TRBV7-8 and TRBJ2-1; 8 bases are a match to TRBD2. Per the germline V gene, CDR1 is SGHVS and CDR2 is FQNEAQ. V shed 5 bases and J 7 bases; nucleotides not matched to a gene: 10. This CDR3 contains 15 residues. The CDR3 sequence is CASSQSGGRGNEQFF. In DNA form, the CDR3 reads TGTGCCAGCAGCCAGAGCGGGGGCCGGGGGAATGAGCAGTTCTTC. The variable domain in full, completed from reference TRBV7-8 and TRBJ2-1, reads GAGVSQSPRYKVAKRGQDVALRCDPISGHVSLFWYQQALGQGPEFLTYFQNEAQLDKSGLPSDRFFAERPEGSVSTLKIQRTQQEDSAVYLCASSQSGGRGNEQFFGPGTRLTVL.

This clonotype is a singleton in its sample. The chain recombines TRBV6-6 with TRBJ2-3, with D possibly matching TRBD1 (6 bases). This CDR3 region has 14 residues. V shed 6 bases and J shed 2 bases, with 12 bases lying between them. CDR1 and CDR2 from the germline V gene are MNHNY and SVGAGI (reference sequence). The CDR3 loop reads CASSQQGNTDTQYF. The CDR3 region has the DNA TGTGCCAGCAGCCAACAGGGTAACACAGATACGCAGTATTTT.

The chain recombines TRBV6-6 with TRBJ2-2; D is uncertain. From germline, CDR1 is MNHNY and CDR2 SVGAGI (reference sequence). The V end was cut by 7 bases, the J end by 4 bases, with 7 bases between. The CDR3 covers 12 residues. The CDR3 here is CASIGPTGELFF. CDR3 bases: TGTGCCAGCATAGGCCCCACCGGGGAGCTGTTTTTT.